Listed below are T cell receptor beta chains from one sample, sequenced in a study of control samples from healthy donors and cancer patients. Libraries were prepared by immunoSEQ multiplex PCR; TCRdb keeps only in-frame clonotypes and omits some of them. The table has around 180,000 clones, 94% seen once. The sample taken for sequencing was blood. Receptors originate from a woman between 18 and 29 years old in good health. Each CDR3 is given with its conserved first and last residue. D genes are given only for firm matches. The size of a clone is reported for some rows only, either as once, few or many, or as a class for expanded clones.

d_call	j_call	v_call	clone_size	cdr3_aa	cdr3_nt
TRBD2	TRBJ2-3	TRBV16	NA	CASSQVGRLAGGGDTQYF	TGTGCCAGCAGCCAAGTCGGTCGGCTAGCGGGAGGAGGAGATACGCAGTATTTT
NA	TRBJ2-3	TRBV2	NA	CASMSGSTDTQYF	TGTGCCAGCATGAGCGGAAGCACAGATACGCAGTATTTT
NA	TRBJ1-2	TRBV19	NA	CASSQPSGRVGYTF	TGTGCCAGTAGTCAACCTTCGGGGCGCGTGGGCTACACCTTC
NA	TRBJ1-4	TRBV6-5	NA	CATRKNEKLFF	TGTGCCACACGGAAGAATGAAAAACTGTTTTTT
NA	TRBJ2-7	TRBV6-5	NA	CASSRRHNYEQYF	TGTGCCAGCAGTCGCCGACACAATTACGAGCAGTACTTC
NA	TRBJ1-5	TRBV7-2	NA	CASSLSQTQGPQHF	TGTGCCAGCAGCTTAAGTCAGACCCAAGGGCCCCAGCATTTT
NA	TRBJ1-4	TRBV6-1	NA	CASSEGGGEKLFF	TGTGCCAGCAGTGAAGGGGGTGGGGAAAAACTGTTTTTT
NA	TRBJ2-7	TRBV10-1	NA	CASSESRALHEQYF	TGCGCCAGCAGTGAGTCGAGGGCGTTGCACGAGCAGTACTTC
TRBD1	TRBJ2-3	TRBV11-3	NA	CASSLAGTGFADTQYF	TGTGCCAGCAGCTTAGCCGGGACAGGGTTTGCAGATACGCAGTATTTT
NA	TRBJ1-1	TRBV6-2/TRBV6-3	NA	CASSRQEGAFF	TGTGCCAGCAGCCGACAGGAGGGAGCTTTCTTT
NA	TRBJ2-1	TRBV6-2/TRBV6-3	NA	CASSSHGAYNEQFF	TGTGCCAGCAGTTCCCACGGGGCCTACAATGAGCAGTTCTTC
NA	TRBJ1-1	TRBV6-2/TRBV6-3	NA	CASSPLQSNTEAFF	TGTGCCAGCAGTCCCCTCCAATCGAACACTGAAGCTTTCTTT
TRBD2	TRBJ2-1	TRBV5-1	NA	CASSPVGLAGRYEQFF	TGCGCCAGCAGCCCGGTAGGACTAGCGGGAAGGTATGAGCAGTTCTTC
TRBD2	TRBJ2-7	TRBV5-1	NA	CASSPGTSGGQYF	TGCGCCAGCAGCCCCGGGACTAGCGGGGGGCAGTACTTC
NA	TRBJ1-2	TRBV2	NA	CASSWGQLYGYTF	TGTGCCAGCAGTTGGGGCCAGCTTTATGGCTACACCTTC
NA	TRBJ2-1	TRBV18	NA	CASSPSTGHNEQFF	TGTGCCAGCTCACCATCGACAGGCCACAATGAGCAGTTCTTC
NA	TRBJ1-6	TRBV7-2	NA	CASSFFNPPNSPLHF	TGTGCCAGCAGCTTTTTTAACCCCCCAAATTCACCCCTCCACTTT
NA	TRBJ2-3	TRBV5-1	NA	CASSLEGGSVDTQYF	TGCGCCAGCAGCTTGGAAGGGGGGAGCGTCGATACGCAGTATTTT
NA	TRBJ1-1	TRBV4-1	NA	CASSQVQTPEAFF	TGCGCCAGCAGCCAAGTTCAGACTCCTGAAGCTTTCTTT
NA	TRBJ2-1	TRBV18	NA	CASSPEDEQFF	TGTGCCAGCTCACCCGAGGATGAGCAGTTCTTC
NA	TRBJ2-1	TRBV7-3	NA	CASSFLGDTYNEQFF	TGTGCCAGCAGCTTCCTTGGGGACACCTACAATGAGCAGTTCTTC
NA	TRBJ2-5	TRBV6-2/TRBV6-3	NA	CASSRGGPPQETQYF	TGTGCCAGCAGCCGTGGAGGACCCCCCCAAGAGACCCAGTACTTC
NA	TRBJ1-1	TRBV5-5	NA	CASSSDPDTEAFF	TGTGCCAGCAGTTCGGACCCGGACACTGAAGCTTTCTTT
TRBD1	TRBJ1-2	TRBV6-5	once	CAIRQGIYGYTF	TGTGCCATTCGACAGGGTATCTATGGCTACACCTTC
TRBD2	TRBJ2-1	TRBV6-2/TRBV6-3	NA	CASGLSGNNEQFF	TGTGCCAGCGGCCTTAGCGGGAACAATGAGCAGTTCTTC
NA	TRBJ1-1	TRBV2	NA	CASQPDYLNTEAFF	TGTGCCAGCCAGCCAGATTACTTGAACACTGAAGCTTTCTTT
NA	TRBJ2-1	TRBV18	NA	CASSPPLGEQFF	TGTGCCAGCTCACCACCTTTGGGTGAGCAGTTCTTC
NA	TRBJ2-7	TRBV28	NA	CASSSDRYEQYF	TGTGCCAGCAGTAGTGATAGGTACGAGCAGTACTTC
NA	TRBJ1-2	TRBV29-1	NA	CSFLVGQYGYTF	TGCAGCTTTCTGGTGGGGCAATATGGCTACACCTTC
NA	TRBJ1-6	TRBV27	NA	CAWGGSPLHF	TGTGCTTGGGGGGGATCACCCCTCCACTTT
NA	TRBJ1-6	TRBV6-6	NA	CASSHRYSPLHF	TGTGCCAGCAGTCACAGATATTCACCCCTCCACTTT
NA	TRBJ1-1	TRBV6-5	once	CASNINRGATEAFF	TGTGCCAGTAATATCAATCGGGGGGCCACTGAAGCTTTCTTT
NA	TRBJ1-6	TRBV7-2	NA	CASSLAKGGPLHF	TGTGCCAGCAGCTTAGCGAAGGGGGGACCCCTCCACTTT
NA	TRBJ1-1	TRBV5-1	NA	CASSPGPSNTEAFF	TGCGCCAGCAGCCCCGGTCCCAGTAACACTGAAGCTTTCTTT
NA	TRBJ2-2	TRBV3-1/TRBV3-2	NA	CASSQRDTGELFF	TGTGCCAGCAGCCAACGGGACACCGGGGAGCTGTTTTTT
NA	TRBJ1-6	TRBV6-1	NA	CASSEAPGVHF	TGTGCCAGCAGTGAAGCGCCTGGGGTTCACTTT
NA	TRBJ2-2	TRBV6-2/TRBV6-3	NA	CASSPSVVGELFF	TGTGCCAGCAGTCCCTCTGTGGTCGGGGAGCTGTTTTTT
NA	TRBJ1-5	TRBV7-2	NA	CASSPFNQPQHF	TGTGCCAGCAGCCCCTTCAATCAGCCCCAGCATTTT
TRBD2	TRBJ2-7	TRBV7-2	NA	CASSLVTSGGAFEQYF	TGTGCCAGCAGCTTGGTCACTAGCGGGGGGGCCTTCGAGCAGTACTTC
NA	TRBJ1-1	TRBV13	NA	CASSYGQNTEAFF	TGTGCCAGCAGCTACGGACAGAACACTGAAGCTTTCTTT
TRBD2	TRBJ2-7	TRBV19	NA	CASSIRTSGRYEQYF	TGTGCCAGTAGTATCAGGACTAGCGGGAGGTACGAGCAGTACTTC
NA	TRBJ1-1	TRBV15	once	CATSRERRDTEAFF	TGTGCCACCAGCAGGGAAAGACGGGACACTGAAGCTTTCTTT
TRBD1	TRBJ1-6	TRBV11-1	NA	CASSLRGGRDSPLHF	TGTGCCAGCAGCTTACGAGGGGGCCGAGATTCACCCCTCCACTTT
NA	TRBJ1-1	TRBV11-3	NA	CASALRAEAFF	TGTGCCAGCGCCCTTCGAGCTGAAGCTTTCTTT
NA	TRBJ2-7	TRBV14	NA	CASSQVVFYEQYF	TGTGCCAGCAGCCAAGTAGTATTCTACGAGCAGTACTTC
NA	TRBJ2-3	TRBV6-5	NA	CASGRGTDTQYF	TGTGCCAGCGGGAGAGGTACAGATACGCAGTATTTT
NA	TRBJ1-4	TRBV19	NA	CASSGQLNGLFF	TGTGCCAGTAGTGGACAGCTTAATGGACTGTTTTTT
TRBD1	TRBJ1-2	TRBV6-2/TRBV6-3	NA	CASSPAGTASYGYTF	TGTGCCAGCAGCCCCGCCGGGACAGCTTCCTATGGCTACACCTTC
NA	TRBJ2-3	TRBV5-1	NA	CASSLAGFGDTQYF	TGCGCCAGCAGCTTGGCCGGGTTTGGGGATACGCAGTATTTT
NA	TRBJ1-2	TRBV4-2	NA	CASSQGGANYGYTF	TGTGCCAGCAGCCAAGGGGGGGCCAACTATGGCTACACCTTC
NA	TRBJ1-1	TRBV12-3/TRBV12-4	NA	CASSPGPTRRAFF	TGTGCCAGCAGTCCCGGGCCGACTCGAAGAGCTTTCTTT
NA	TRBJ1-2	TRBV6-5	NA	CASSYGSTANYGYTF	TGTGCCAGCAGTTACGGGTCCACGGCGAACTATGGCTACACCTTC
NA	TRBJ1-1	TRBV28	NA	CASCTGSTEAFF	TGTGCCAGCTGCACGGGAAGCACTGAAGCTTTCTTT
NA	TRBJ2-3	TRBV19	NA	CASSSIGDTQYF	TGTGCCAGTAGTTCCATTGGAGATACGCAGTATTTT
NA	TRBJ1-6	TRBV6-5	NA	CASSYRANSPLHF	TGTGCCAGCAGTTACAGGGCAAATTCACCCCTCCACTTT
NA	TRBJ1-2	TRBV7-9	NA	CASSLGNYGYTF	TGTGCCAGCAGCTTGGGGAACTATGGCTACACCTTC